The source of this T cell receptor (beta chain) is a study of T cell responses to AZD1222 COVID-19 vaccine. Regarding the study as a whole: Vaccination with two AZD1222 doses was followed by a rise in Spike-specific TCR breadth and depth. White British ancestry dominated among donors, who included more females, and clonal diversity was possibly underestimated. Across the whole spike, CD4 TCRs peaked at regions 160-218 and 743-854. Seropositivity was recorded at baseline in only six AZD1222 recipients.

Trimming left V 4 bases short and J 5 bases short, with 14 bases between. CDR1 and CDR2 (germline): LGHDT, YNNKEL (reference sequence). The CDR3 is 14 residues long. Of note for this clone: Its target is not known.

Using immunoSEQ multiplex PCR, the repertoire was profiled, and TCRdb retains in-frame clones only, with some absent. The table includes around 150,000 clones, about 91% detected once. Specimen: peripheral blood, collected on day 0 of AZD1222 vaccination. The V and J genes are TRBV3-1 (or the pseudogene TRBV3-2) and TRBJ1-1; D might be TRBD1 (6 bases). The sequence was collected from an adult in good health. The CDR3: CASSRRGVRTEAFF. DNA for the CDR3: TGTGCCAGCAGCCGCAGGGGCGTGAGAACTGAAGCTTTCTTT.